This TCR beta chain came from a study of regulatory T cells in long-lasting Graves disease. CDR1 SQVTM and CDR2 ANQGSEA come from the germline V gene. V shed 2 bases and J shed 3 bases, with 7 bases lying between them. This CDR3 has 12 amino acids. This clonotype was seen ten or more times. Time point described: persistent/refractory GD, antithyroid drugs over 5 years with positive TRAb. The authors made the TCR library using RNA they extracted from PBMCs. CDR3-region Arm-PCR and iRepertoire HTBI primers produced the TCR beta libraries. Per the authors' pipeline: Identified segments across samples numbered 55 to 70 TRBV and 14 to 15 TRBJ. Each CDR3 protein is one row after TCRdb ran MiXCR on the multiplex PCR reads. The V and J calls were determined by TCRdb, not by the authors. The table lists 400,000 to 600,000 distinct CDR3 sequences, about 22% of them singletons.

The rearrangement uses TRBV29-1 and TRBJ1-2, with D uncertain. Specimen: peripheral blood mononuclear cells (PBMCs), collected when the disease was refractory, from a patient treated with antithyroid drugs. This sequence was found in a female donor with Graves disease. The CDR3 is CSVEWQDYGYTF. CDR3 DNA: TGCAGCGTTGAATGGCAGGACTATGGCTACACCTTC.